The 10 T cell receptor beta chains below were found in one sample sequenced in a study of persistence of HIV-infected CD4 T cells. No cognate antigen is known for these TCRs. An overlapping HIV-1 Gag peptide pool stimulated these cells at 0.95 to 1 ug/peptide/mL. Sorting selected CD4+ T cells upregulating both CD40 ligand and CD69. Sequencing used immunoSEQ version 4 in survey mode. The table came from immunoSEQ multiplex PCR; TCRdb's copy has only in-frame clones and leaves some out. The table shows under 40,000 clones, with 60% to 75% occurring only once. The starting material was CD4+ T cells sorted from PBMCs after roughly 18-hour stimulation, obtained from a patient who received antiretroviral therapy. These receptor sequences come from an adult man with HIV who was CMV-seropositive.

In nucleotides, the CDR3 is TGTGCCAGCACGCCCTTCTTGGGCGGGGAGCTGTTTTTT. Its protein is CASTPFLGGELFF. The chain joins TRBV6-5 to TRBJ2-2; no clear D gene. This CDR3 comprises 13 residues. CDR1 and CDR2 (germline): MNHEY, SVGAGI. The V gene lost 7 bases and the J gene lost 7 bases, with 13 bases spanning the gap.

The CDR3 protein is CASSFGGAYNQPQHF. CDR3 DNA: TGTGCCAGCAGTTTTGGGGGGGCCTACAATCAGCCCCAGCATTTT. The rearrangement links TRBV27 to TRBJ1-5, with a weak D call TRBD1 (6 bases). The CDR3 consists of 15 residues. V gave up 3 bases and J gave up 3 bases, with 12 bases separating them. The germline V gene has CDR1 MNHEY and CDR2 SMNVEV (reference sequence).

This chain joins TRBV19 and TRBJ1-1; D is perhaps TRBD1 (5 bases). The CDR3 length is 11 residues. Germline lookup yields CDR1 LNHDA and CDR2 SQIVND (reference sequence). The V end was cut by 10 bases, the J end by 1 base, with 7 bases between. The CDR3 DNA sequence: TGTGCCACCAGGGAGAACACTGAAGCTTTCTTT. Its translation is CATRENTEAFF.

Concerning this clone: Other DNA sequences in the sample encode the same CDR3. The J gene is TRBJ1-1, the V gene TRBV7-8, with no clear D. Trimming removed 0 bases at V and 0 bases at J, with 5 bases between. Per the germline V gene, CDR1 is SGHVS and CDR2 is FQNEAQ. The CDR3 contains 14 residues. This CDR3 is CASSLASLNTEAFF. CDR3 in DNA: TGTGCCAGCAGCTTAGCTTCGTTGAACACTGAAGCTTTCTTT.

The chain combines TRBV28 with TRBJ1-2; TRBD1 agrees at 9 bases. Germline values: CDR1 MDHEN, CDR2 SYDVKM. The CDR3 runs to 14 residues. The trim removed 5 bases at V and 8 bases at J, leaving 9 bases unmatched. The CDR3: CASSQENRGRGYTF. The CDR3 DNA follows: TGTGCCAGCAGTCAAGAGAACAGGGGGCGAGGCTACACCTTC.

Details on this clone: At one end, the junction sequence differs from germline, possibly due to a read error. J is TRBJ1-6 and V is TRBV7-8, with 12 positions matching TRBD1. The CDR3 sequence is 18 residues long. Germline CDR1 SGHVS, CDR2 FQNEAQ. In DNA, the CDR3 is TGTGCCAGCAGCTTGGGACAGGGGGCTTTCTCCAATAATTCACCCCTCCACTTT. Its translation is CASSLGQGAFSNNSPLHF. Full variable domain (missing parts from reference TRBV7-8 and TRBJ1-6): GAGVSQSPRYKVAKRGQDVALRCDPISGHVSLFWYQQALGQGPEFLTYFQNEAQLDKSGLPSDRFFAERPEGSVSTLKIQRTQQEDSAVYLCASSLGQGAFSNNSPLHFGNGTRLTVT.

This chain joins TRBV2 and TRBJ1-4, with 8 bases aligning to TRBD1. The V segment lost 6 bases and the J segment 5 bases; nucleotides outside the gene matches: 5. Germline values: CDR1 SNHLY, CDR2 FYNNEI. The CDR3 is 14 residues long. The CDR3 spells CASSVDRGNEKLFF. In DNA form, the CDR3 reads TGTGCCAGCAGCGTCGACAGGGGCAATGAAAAACTGTTTTTT.

The CDR3 coding sequence is TGCGCCAGCAGCCAAGAGGATGAGCAGTTCTTC. Residues: CASSQEDEQFF. This sequence joins TRBV4-1 and TRBJ2-1; D not resolved. V was shortened by 0 bases and J by 8 bases, with 2 bases between the two germline ends. CDR3 size: 11 residues. CDR1 and CDR2 (germline): MGHRA, YSYEKL.

The J gene is TRBJ2-5, the V gene TRBV28; 10 positions agree with TRBD1. V lost 5 bases, J lost 3 bases, and 6 bases stayed unmatched. Looked up from germline, CDR1 is MDHEN and CDR2 is SYDVKM. The length of the CDR3 is 15 residues. CDR3 nucleotides: TGTGCCAGCAGTCGGACAGGGGGAAGAAAAGAGACCCAGTACTTC. Protein product: CASSRTGGRKETQYF.

In this sample, this clone turned up a few times. The chain employs TRBV6-1 and TRBJ1-5; TRBD1 matches 9 bases. The CDR3 is 15 amino acids. In germline, CDR1 is MNHNS, CDR2 SASEGT. The ends lost 3 bases at V and 4 bases at J; junction bases unmatched: 4. In DNA form, the CDR3 reads TGTGCCAGCAGTGATTACAGGGGGCTGAATCAGCCCCAGCATTTT. Amino acid sequence: CASSDYRGLNQPQHF.